The rows below give T cell receptor beta chains drawn from one sample of a study of blood T cell repertoires in COVID-19. Method: immunoSEQ multiplex PCR; TCRdb's copy keeps in-frame clones and lacks some. The sample holds about 53,000 clones, 75% to 80% seen once. The sequencing sample was made of peripheral blood. The receptors come from a man in his 70s with active or convalescent COVID-19. The CDR3 runs from the conserved cysteine through the conserved F or W. A D gene is named only where the DNA matches it firmly. Part of the rows lack a size; the others show once, few, many or a class for expanded clones.

DNA | CDR3 | V | D | length | J | size
TGTGCCAGCAGAAATACCTACGAGCAGTACTTC | CASRNTYEQYF | TRBV6-6 | - | 11 | TRBJ2-7 | few
TGTGCCAGCAGCCCCCATAACAGGGAGTACGAGCAGTACTTC | CASSPHNREYEQYF | TRBV9 | - | 14 | TRBJ2-7 | -
TGTGCCAGCAGCCAAGATGGAGGGCGGGAGACCCAGTACTTC | CASSQDGGRETQYF | TRBV4-2 | - | 14 | TRBJ2-5 | -
TGTGCCAGCAGCCAGGGTACTGAAGCTTTCTTT | CASSQGTEAFF | TRBV12-3/TRBV12-4 | - | 11 | TRBJ1-1 | -
TGTGCCACCGGGCCCATAGGCACAGATACGCAGTATTTT | CATGPIGTDTQYF | TRBV24-1 | - | 13 | TRBJ2-3 | -
TGTGCCAGCAGCCCTACTAGCGGGGGGAGCACAGATACGCAGTATTTT | CASSPTSGGSTDTQYF | TRBV5-5 | TRBD2 | 16 | TRBJ2-3 | -
TGCAGTGCCGCCAGGGGCACTGAAGCTTTCTTT | CSAARGTEAFF | TRBV20-1 | - | 11 | TRBJ1-1 | -
TGTGCCAGTAGTAGCGACAGGGCCCACGATGTAGGTAATGAAAAACTGTTTTTT | CASSSDRAHDVGNEKLFF | TRBV19 | TRBD1 | 18 | TRBJ1-4 | -
TGTGCCAGCAGCGTATTGCCGGACAGGCGGTCCGGGGAGCTGTTTTTT | CASSVLPDRRSGELFF | TRBV9 | TRBD1 | 16 | TRBJ2-2 | -
TGTGCCAGCAGTGCCCGGACGGCCAGGAGGGAGCAGTACTTC | CASSARTARREQYF | TRBV25-1 | - | 14 | TRBJ2-7 | -
TGTGCCAGCGCCGCGGGGACAGGGGGTGGTTATGGCTACACCTTC | CASAAGTGGGYGYTF | TRBV25-1 | TRBD1 | 15 | TRBJ1-2 | -
TGTGCCTGGAGTGTATCCGGAGACTCGTCCCAGCATTTT | CAWSVSGDSSQHF | TRBV30 | - | 13 | TRBJ1-5 | -
TGTGCCAGCAGCCAAGGGGAGGTAAATGAGCAGTTCTTC | CASSQGEVNEQFF | TRBV11-3 | - | 13 | TRBJ2-1 | -
TGTGCCAGCAGCCAATCCCGGTGGGGGGACAGTGAAGCTTTCTTT | CASSQSRWGDSEAFF | TRBV9 | TRBD1 | 15 | TRBJ1-1 | once
TGCAGCGTTGAGGAGCGGAACTATGGCTACACCTTC | CSVEERNYGYTF | TRBV29-1 | - | 12 | TRBJ1-2 | -
TGTGCCAGCAGCCAAAGGCTAGCGGTTCACAATGAGCAGTTCTTC | CASSQRLAVHNEQFF | TRBV14 | TRBD2 | 15 | TRBJ2-1 | -
TGCAGTGCTAGTCCTAGCGGGGGGGCATTCTATACGCAGTATTTT | CSASPSGGAFYTQYF | TRBV20-1 | TRBD2 | 15 | TRBJ2-3 | few
TGCGCCAGCAGCCGGACTAGCGGGGGCACAGATACGCAGTATTTT | CASSRTSGGTDTQYF | TRBV5-1 | TRBD2 | 15 | TRBJ2-3 | -
TGTGCCAGCAGCCCCGGACTAGCGGGGAGCTCCTACAATGAGCAGTTCTTC | CASSPGLAGSSYNEQFF | TRBV3-1/TRBV3-2 | TRBD2 | 17 | TRBJ2-1 | few
TGCGCCAGCAGCTTGGACGGCGGAAACTCTGGAAACACCATATATTTT | CASSLDGGNSGNTIYF | TRBV5-1 | - | 16 | TRBJ1-3 | -
TGCGCCAGCAGCACGCGTATTAGAAAGGGAGACAATCAGCCCCAGCATTTT | CASSTRIRKGDNQPQHF | TRBV4-1 | - | 17 | TRBJ1-5 | -
TGTGCCAGCAGCTCGATGGGGACAACGGGAAACACCATATATTTT | CASSSMGTTGNTIYF | TRBV7-2 | - | 15 | TRBJ1-3 | few
TGTGCCACGGGACAGGGGTTCGGCAATGAGCAGTTCTTC | CATGQGFGNEQFF | TRBV11-3 | TRBD1 | 13 | TRBJ2-1 | -
TGTGCCAGCAGCCAAGATTATCTGGGGAGAGATACGCAGTATTTT | CASSQDYLGRDTQYF | TRBV4-2 | - | 15 | TRBJ2-3 | -